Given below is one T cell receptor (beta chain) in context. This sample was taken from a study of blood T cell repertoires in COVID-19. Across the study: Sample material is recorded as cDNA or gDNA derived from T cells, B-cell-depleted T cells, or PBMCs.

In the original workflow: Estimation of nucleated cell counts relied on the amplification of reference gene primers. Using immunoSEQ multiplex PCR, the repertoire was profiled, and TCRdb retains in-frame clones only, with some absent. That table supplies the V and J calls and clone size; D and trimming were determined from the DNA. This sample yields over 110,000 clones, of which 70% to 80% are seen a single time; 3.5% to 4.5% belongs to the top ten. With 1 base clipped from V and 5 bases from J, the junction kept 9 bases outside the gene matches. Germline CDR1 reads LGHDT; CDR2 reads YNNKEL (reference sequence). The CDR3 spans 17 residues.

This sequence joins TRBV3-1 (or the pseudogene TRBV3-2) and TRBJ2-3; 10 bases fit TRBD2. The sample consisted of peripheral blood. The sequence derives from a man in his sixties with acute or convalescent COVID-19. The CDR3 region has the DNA TGTGCCAGCAGCCAAGTACCCCTAGCGGGAGTTCGAGATACGCAGTATTTT. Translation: CASSQVPLAGVRDTQYF.